Each of the 2 T cell receptor beta chains below was sequenced from the same sample in a study of beta chain features in type 1 diabetes (dated by TCRdb to between 2017 and 2018). Libraries were constructed by the immunoSEQ multiplex PCR assay. The entire amount of isolated RNA was reverse transcribed using the High Capacity cDNA Reverse Transcription Kit, so the sequenced TCRB transcripts were expressed ones. Sourced from immuneACCESS, this table was stored by TCRdb with only in-frame sequences that have V and J called. A share of the clones is absent; for the studies checked, an unresolved V gene accounts for under half, and the remainder has no known explanation. The sample includes some 160,000 clones, with approximately 9% observed a single time. Around 2.5% of the sample is taken by the ten largest. The sequenced sample was central memory CD4+ T cells from blood. The receptor set was obtained from a woman between 18 and 30 years old in good health.

The chain has TRBV9 and TRBJ1-2; D is perhaps TRBD1 (5 bases). This CDR3 has 16 residues. Germline CDR1 SGDLS, CDR2 YYNGEE. The V end was cut by 0 bases, the J end by 5 bases, with 17 bases between. CDR3 region: CASSVGGGRYHYGYTF. The CDR3 DNA is TGTGCCAGCAGCGTAGGGGGGGGACGCTACCATTATGGCTACACCTTC.

The gene calls are TRBV4-1 and TRBJ2-3; D possibly corresponds to TRBD2 (6 bases). Trimming left V 4 bases short and J 0 bases short, with 14 bases between. CDR3 size: 16 residues. The germline gives CDR1 MGHRA, CDR2 YSYEKL. Here the CDR3 reads CASSLQGGASTDTQYF. In DNA, the CDR3 is TGCGCCAGCAGCCTCCAAGGCGGGGCCAGCACAGATACGCAGTATTTT.